This TCR beta chain was recorded in a study of control samples from healthy donors and cancer patients. Generated by immunoSEQ multiplex PCR, the TCRdb table keeps only in-frame clones and is missing some. The data contain approximately 130,000 clones, around 87% of them singletons. The V end lost 1 base, the J end lost 2 bases, and 9 bases lay between the germline ends. Germline CDR1 is SGHTA and CDR2 is FQGNSA. The CDR3 loop spans 15 amino acids. The receptor was isolated from a middle-aged man in good health. Sample: blood. This chain connects TRBV7-2 to TRBJ1-5; D is perhaps TRBD1 (6 bases). The CDR3 protein is CASSLVGQRNQPQHF. The CDR3, as DNA: TGTGCCAGCAGCTTAGTAGGACAGCGCAATCAGCCCCAGCATTTT.